This entry lists 9 T cell receptor beta chains sequenced from one sample in a study of radiation and T cells in renal cell carcinoma. Profiling relied on immunoSEQ multiplex PCR, and the TCRdb table lists in-frame clones only, not all of them. Of tens of thousands of clones in the sample, around three quarters are singletons; the top ten hold under 7%. Time point in this sample: blood 2 weeks post-SBRT. Documented treatment: 15 Gy SBRT to primary tumor, nephrectomy 4 weeks later. The sequenced sample was blood, obtained from a patient whose treatment included radiotherapy and nephrectomy. The receptors come from a man in his 60s with renal cell carcinoma.

This chain joins TRBV11-3 and TRBJ2-2, with D possibly being TRBD2 (7 bases). The CDR3 runs to 15 residues. In germline, CDR1 is SGHNT, CDR2 YENEEA. The germline V and J ends were trimmed by 5 bases and 7 bases, with 17 bases remaining between them. CDR3 sequence reads: CASSGGEGVGGELFF. Here the CDR3 DNA reads TGTGCCAGCAGCGGTGGGGAGGGGGTCGGCGGGGAGCTGTTTTTT.

This clone was seen once. Here the CDR3 reads CASSLMGSTTEAFF. The CDR3 DNA follows: TGTGCCAGCAGCTTAATGGGGTCCACGACTGAAGCTTTCTTT. V and J are TRBV7-9 and TRBJ1-1; D unclear. The CDR3 spans 14 residues. Germline CDR1 and CDR2: SEHNR and FQNEAQ (reference sequence). Trimming took 2 bases from V and 5 from J, leaving 12 bases between them.

V gene TRBV6-6 combines with J gene TRBJ2-3; D gene ambiguous. Germline CDR1 reads MNHNY; CDR2 reads SVGAGI (reference sequence). The CDR3 length is 12 residues. The V and J ends lost 8 bases and 3 bases respectively, with 9 bases between them. CDR3 in DNA: TGTGCCAGCGGGGTCGGGACAGATACGCAGTATTTT. Its translation is CASGVGTDTQYF.

The chain links TRBV7-9 to TRBJ2-6, with D perhaps matching TRBD2 (6 bases). This CDR3 has 18 residues. The V gene's germline CDR1 is SEHNR and CDR2 FQNEAQ (reference sequence). Trimming took 5 bases from V and 2 from J, leaving 19 bases between them. The CDR3 reads CASSKGWGGRTGANVLTF. CDR3 bases: TGTGCCAGCAGCAAAGGTTGGGGAGGTCGTACTGGGGCCAACGTCCTGACTTTC.

This sequence joins TRBV7-3 and TRBJ1-1; D unresolved. Germline V gives CDR1 SGHTA, CDR2 FQGTGA. This CDR3 comprises 13 residues. The V end lost 5 bases, the J end lost 1 base, and 8 bases lay between the germline ends. CDR3 sequence (DNA): TGTGCCAGCAGCAACCCGGGGAACACTGAAGCTTTCTTT. Encoded protein: CASSNPGNTEAFF.

This rearrangement joins TRBV14 to TRBJ2-1, with 8 nucleotides matching TRBD1. Trimming took 0 bases from V and 6 from J; bases not matched to a gene: 10. CDR1 and CDR2 (germline): SGHDN, FVKESK. This CDR3 is 17 amino acids long. The DNA for the CDR3 is TGTGCCAGCAGCCAAGATCGAGGACAGGGAAACTTCAATGAGCAGTTCTTC. Its protein product is CASSQDRGQGNFNEQFF.

The chain has TRBV7-8 and TRBJ1-5; no reliable D call. The CDR3 length is 15 residues. Germline V gives CDR1 SGHVS, CDR2 FQNEAQ. V gave up 2 bases and J gave up 0 bases, with 8 bases separating them. In DNA, the CDR3 is TGTGCCAGCAGCTTATCCCGAAATAGCAATCAGCCCCAGCATTTT. Translating it yields CASSLSRNSNQPQHF.

V is TRBV19 and J is TRBJ1-2, with D uncertain. The germline gives CDR1 LNHDA, CDR2 SQIVND (reference sequence). The CDR3 has 13 amino acids. V lost 4 bases and J lost 7, with 13 bases in between. This CDR3 reads CASSTAETGGYTF. The CDR3 DNA follows: TGTGCCAGTAGTACGGCGGAGACTGGTGGCTACACCTTC.

The chain couples TRBV5-6 to TRBJ1-3; D remains ambiguous. The CDR3 is made up of 15 amino acids. The ends were cut back, 4 bases at V and 0 bases at J, with 11 bases in the middle. In germline, CDR1 is SGHDT, CDR2 YYEEEE. Written as DNA, the CDR3 is TGTGCCAGCAGCCCGGAGGGCCCCTCTGGAAACACCATATATTTT. Amino acid sequence: CASSPEGPSGNTIYF.